A selection of T cell receptor beta chains follows, all from one sample in a study of neurological immune-mediated disorders. In TCRdb, the 5' RACE reads were re-called with MiXCR into one record per CDR3 protein. The sample includes tens of thousands of distinct CDR3 sequences, 3% to 4.5% of them seen just once. The sequenced material came from PBMCs. These receptors were collected from a woman aged 25 to 39 with multiple sclerosis. CDR3s include the opening cysteine and the closing phenylalanine or tryptophan. A D gene is named only where the DNA matches it firmly. Where a row states a size, it is once, few, many or the class of an expanded clone; other rows omit it.

j_call | v_call | d_call | clone_size | cdr3_aa | cdr3_nt
TRBJ1-2 | TRBV25-1 | . | many | CASSAGLGAIYGYTF | TGTGCCAGCAGCGCTGGGCTGGGGGCGATCTATGGCTACACCTTC
TRBJ2-3 | TRBV5-1 | . | many | CASSSNSRLDTQYF | TGCGCCAGCAGCTCCAATAGCCGTCTCGATACGCAGTATTTT
TRBJ1-4 | TRBV12-3/TRBV12-4 | TRBD1 | many | CASSDRGLATNEKLFF | TGTGCCAGCAGTGACAGGGGACTTGCAACTAATGAAAAACTGTTTTTT
TRBJ2-5 | TRBV5-1 | . | many | CASSFEGGSETQYF | TGCGCCAGCAGCTTTGAGGGCGGATCGGAGACCCAGTACTTC
TRBJ2-3 | TRBV20-1 | TRBD2 | many | CSARAGGITDTQYF | TGCAGTGCTAGAGCGGGGGGGATCACAGATACGCAGTATTTT
TRBJ1-5 | TRBV12-3/TRBV12-4 | TRBD1 | many | CASSSYLQQGRGQPQHF | TGTGCCAGCAGTTCATACCTCCAACAGGGGAGGGGTCAGCCCCAGCATTTT
TRBJ1-3 | TRBV5-1 | . | many | CASRQGSGNTIYF | TGCGCCAGCAGGCAGGGCTCTGGAAACACCATATATTTT
TRBJ2-3 | TRBV20-1 | . | many | CSGRAFKAPDTQYF | TGCAGTGGAAGGGCCTTCAAGGCGCCAGATACGCAGTATTTT
TRBJ2-1 | TRBV20-1 | . | many | CSALYTLNNEQFF | TGCAGTGCTCTCTATACCCTCAACAATGAGCAGTTCTTC
TRBJ2-1 | TRBV19 | . | . | CASTQRDRGRNEQFF | TGTGCCAGTACCCAACGGGATCGGGGGAGGAATGAGCAGTTCTTC
TRBJ1-6 | TRBV27 | . | few | CASSLGGTLYNSPLNF | TGTGCCAGCAGTTTAGGAGGGACCCTTTATAATTCACCCCTCAACTTT
TRBJ1-1 | TRBV7-2 | TRBD1 | many | CASSARTGGTEAFF | TGTGCCAGCAGCGCCCGGACAGGCGGGACTGAAGCTTTCTTT
TRBJ2-2 | TRBV10-3 | TRBD1 | many | CATAQSGGTGELFF | TGTGCCACCGCCCAGTCAGGGGGCACCGGGGAGCTGTTTTTT
TRBJ2-7 | TRBV6-2/TRBV6-3 | . | . | CASSSSMYEQYF | TGTGCCAGCAGTTCCTCGATGTACGAGCAGTACTTC
TRBJ1-6 | TRBV20-1 | . | many | CSARGDKARTLTLHF | TGCAGTGCTAGGGGGGACAAGGCCCGAACCCTCACCCTCCACTTT
TRBJ1-1 | TRBV5-1 | . | many | CASSLNSATLAFF | TGCGCCAGCAGCTTAAACAGCGCAACTCTAGCTTTCTTT
TRBJ1-6 | TRBV4-1 | . | many | CASSQEWTENSPLNF | TGCGCCAGCAGCCAAGAATGGACAGAAAATTCACCCCTCAACTTT
TRBJ2-3 | TRBV20-1 | . | few | CSAGRMSVSTDTQYF | TGCAGTGCTGGGAGAATGTCGGTGTCCACGGATACGCAGTATTTT
TRBJ2-5 | TRBV20-1 | TRBD2 | many | CSASGLFLLAAKQETQYF | TGCAGTGCTAGTGGTCTGTTTCTTCTAGCGGCCAAACAAGAGACCCAGTACTTC
TRBJ2-7 | TRBV6-5 | TRBD2 | many | CASRALAGGSYEQYF | TGTGCCAGCAGAGCTCTAGCGGGGGGTTCCTACGAGCAGTACTTC
TRBJ2-2 | TRBV6-1 | . | few | CAIYLDGELFF | TGTGCCATCTACTTAGACGGGGAGCTGTTTTTT
TRBJ1-1 | TRBV12-3/TRBV12-4 | . | many | CASRVYQGSEAFF | TGTGCCAGCAGGGTTTATCAGGGGTCTGAAGCTTTCTTT
TRBJ2-3 | TRBV20-1 | . | many | CSLGRADTDTQYF | TGCAGTCTAGGGAGAGCGGACACAGATACGCAGTATTTT
TRBJ2-7 | TRBV20-1 | TRBD1 | many | CSAETGKDEQYF | TGCAGTGCCGAGACAGGGAAGGACGAGCAGTACTTC
TRBJ2-2 | TRBV9 | . | . | CASSVRLAGELFF | TGTGCCAGCAGCGTAAGATTGGCCGGGGAGCTGTTTTTT
TRBJ1-2 | TRBV25-1 | TRBD1 | many | CASSEPARDRHYTF | TGTGCCAGCAGTGAACCAGCTCGGGACAGACACTACACCTTC
TRBJ2-7 | TRBV2 | . | many | CASRGYVYEQYF | TGTGCCAGCAGGGGATACGTCTACGAGCAGTACTTC
TRBJ2-5 | TRBV5-1 | TRBD1 | medium-sized | CASSEAGTGQETQYF | TGCGCCAGCAGCGAAGCCGGGACAGGCCAAGAGACCCAGTACTTC
TRBJ2-1 | TRBV20-1 | TRBD2 | many | CSARAPGLGSRNEQFF | TGCAGTGCTAGAGCCCCCGGACTAGGGTCCCGCAATGAGCAGTTCTTC
TRBJ2-1 | TRBV18 | . | many | CASSTNGYNEQFF | TGTGCCAGCTCGACGAACGGCTACAATGAGCAGTTCTTC
TRBJ1-6 | TRBV12-3/TRBV12-4 | . | many | CASSLMDIQSPLHF | TGTGCCAGCAGTTTAATGGACATACAGAGCCCCCTCCACTTT
TRBJ1-5 | TRBV6-6 | TRBD1 | . | CASTLAGQNQPQNF | TGTGCCAGCACCTTAGCGGGACAGAACCAGCCCCAGAATTTT
TRBJ2-5 | TRBV5-1 | . | many | CASSSSGTLVETQYF | TGCGCCAGCAGCTCATCCGGGACGTTGGTTGAGACCCAGTACTTC
TRBJ2-5 | TRBV20-1 | . | . | CSARVSNMNQETQYF | TGCAGTGCTAGGGTCTCTAATATGAACCAAGAGACCCAGTACTTC
TRBJ2-1 | TRBV5-1 | . | many | CASSLALAGPIEQFF | TGCGCCAGCAGCTTGGCATTGGCAGGTCCAATTGAGCAGTTCTTC
TRBJ2-7 | TRBV28 | . | . | CASSSSVAGSYEQYF | TGTGCCAGCAGTTCGTCAGTGGCGGGATCCTACGAGCAGTACTTC
TRBJ1-1 | TRBV12-3/TRBV12-4 | . | many | CASSLWGTGSTEAFF | TGTGCCAGCAGTTTATGGGGGACCGGGAGCACTGAAGCTTTCTTT
TRBJ2-7 | TRBV12-3/TRBV12-4 | . | many | CASSFGYSSEQYF | TGTGCCAGCAGTTTTGGCTATTCCAGCGAGCAGTACTTC
TRBJ2-1 | TRBV7-9 | . | many | CASSFEIEQFF | TGTGCCAGCAGCTTTGAGATTGAGCAGTTCTTC
TRBJ1-1 | TRBV28 | TRBD1 | many | CASSLTGSNTEAFF | TGTGCCAGCAGCCTGACAGGGAGTAACACTGAAGCTTTCTTT
TRBJ1-5 | TRBV18 | TRBD1 | . | CASSPQSGGWNQPQHF | TGTGCCAGCTCACCACAGTCAGGGGGCTGGAATCAGCCCCAGCATTTT
TRBJ2-2 | TRBV9 | TRBD1 | once | CASRGQGLEPGELFF | TGTGCCAGCAGGGGACAGGGTCTGGAGCCCGGGGAGCTGTTTTTT
TRBJ2-7 | TRBV6-5 | . | many | CASSYSSGSSEQYF | TGTGCCAGCAGTTACTCCTCCGGGAGTAGCGAGCAGTACTTC
TRBJ2-2 | TRBV5-1 | TRBD1 | many | CATGQGPNTGELFF | TGCGCCACCGGACAGGGACCAAACACCGGGGAGCTGTTTTTT
TRBJ1-3 | TRBV20-1 | . | many | CSASGGIGNTIYF | TGCAGTGCTAGCGGCGGGATCGGAAACACCATATATTTT
TRBJ2-7 | TRBV5-1 | TRBD1 | many | CASSSPGQGYYEQYF | TGCGCCAGCAGCTCCCCGGGACAGGGCTACTACGAGCAGTACTTC
TRBJ2-7 | TRBV5-1 | . | many | CASNLPGSYEQYF | TGCGCCAGCAATTTGCCAGGGTCCTACGAGCAGTACTTC
TRBJ2-5 | TRBV3-1 | TRBD1 | many | CASSRGQGIETQYF | TGTGCCAGCAGCCGCGGACAGGGGATAGAGACCCAGTACTTC
TRBJ2-7 | TRBV16 | TRBD1 | . | CASSQAGGYEQYF | TGTGCCAGCAGCCAAGCAGGGGGCTACGAGCAGTACTTC
TRBJ1-1 | TRBV6-1 | . | . | CASSTGGSTEAFF | TGTGCCAGCAGCACGGGGGGAAGCACTGAAGCTTTCTTT
TRBJ2-7 | TRBV20-1 | TRBD2 | . | CSASRTSGREQYF | TGCAGTGCGAGCCGGACTAGCGGGCGCGAGCAGTACTTC
TRBJ2-5 | TRBV7-9 | . | many | CASSYGTQETQYF | TGTGCCAGCAGCTACGGAACCCAAGAGACCCAGTACTTC
TRBJ2-3 | TRBV29-1 | TRBD1 | many | CSVRHRGSTDTQYF | TGCAGCGTAAGACACAGGGGTAGCACAGATACGCAGTATTTT
TRBJ2-1 | TRBV5-1 | TRBD2 | many | CASSLQGLAGGGQFF | TGCGCCAGCAGTCTCCAGGGACTAGCGGGAGGGGGGCAGTTCTTC
TRBJ2-1 | TRBV15 | TRBD1 | many | CATRGQAGSYNEQFF | TGTGCCACCAGGGGACAGGCCGGTAGTTACAATGAGCAGTTCTTC
TRBJ2-7 | TRBV7-2 | TRBD2 | few | CASSPMTSGSNEQYF | TGTGCCAGCAGCCCTATGACTAGCGGGAGTAACGAGCAGTACTTC
TRBJ2-2 | TRBV5-1 | . | many | CASSLESGSNTGELFF | TGCGCCAGCAGCTTGGAGTCGGGATCGAACACCGGGGAGCTGTTTTTT
TRBJ2-7 | TRBV20-1 | TRBD1 | many | CSASLTGGGYEQYF | TGCAGTGCTAGCCTGACAGGGGGCGGGTACGAGCAGTACTTC
TRBJ2-2 | TRBV20-1 | . | few | CSARGGARTGELFF | TGCAGTGCTAGAGGGGGGGCTAGGACCGGGGAGCTGTTTTTT